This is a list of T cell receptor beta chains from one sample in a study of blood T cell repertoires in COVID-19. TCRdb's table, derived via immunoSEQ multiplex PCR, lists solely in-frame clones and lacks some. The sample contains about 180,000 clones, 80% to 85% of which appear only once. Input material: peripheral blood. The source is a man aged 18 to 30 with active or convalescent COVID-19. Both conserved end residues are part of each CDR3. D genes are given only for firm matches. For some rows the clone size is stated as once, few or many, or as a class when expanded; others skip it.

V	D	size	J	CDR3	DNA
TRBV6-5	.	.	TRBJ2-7	CASASFSYEQYF	TGTGCCAGCGCGAGTTTTTCCTACGAGCAGTACTTC
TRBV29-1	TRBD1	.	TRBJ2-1	CSVERTGGNEQFF	TGCAGCGTGGAGAGGACAGGGGGCAATGAGCAGTTCTTC
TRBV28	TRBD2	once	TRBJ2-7	CASSLIGKSGIDEQYF	TGTGCCAGCAGTTTAATTGGTAAGAGCGGGATCGACGAGCAGTACTTC
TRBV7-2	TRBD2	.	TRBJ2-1	CASSFGSSGGAEQFF	TGTGCCAGCAGCTTCGGGTCTAGCGGGGGGGCGGAGCAGTTCTTC
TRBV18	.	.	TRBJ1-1	CASSPYSFMNTEAFF	TGTGCCAGCTCACCTTACTCATTTATGAACACTGAAGCTTTCTTT
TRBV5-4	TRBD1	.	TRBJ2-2	CASSLGTGKVGELFF	TGTGCCAGCAGCTTAGGGACAGGGAAGGTCGGGGAGCTGTTTTTT
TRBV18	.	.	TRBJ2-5	CASSPRTTKETQYF	TGTGCCAGCTCACCACGGACTACCAAAGAGACCCAGTACTTC
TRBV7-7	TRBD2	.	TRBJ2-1	CASSLGTSGYNEQFF	TGTGCTAGCAGCTTAGGGACTAGCGGGTACAATGAGCAGTTCTTC
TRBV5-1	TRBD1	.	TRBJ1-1	CASSLTNQGASTEAFF	TGCGCCAGCAGCCTAACAAACCAGGGGGCGAGCACTGAAGCTTTCTTT
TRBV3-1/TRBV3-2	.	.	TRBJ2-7	CASSQDWAGPAPQYF	TGTGCCAGCAGCCAAGACTGGGCCGGTCCTGCGCCGCAGTACTTC
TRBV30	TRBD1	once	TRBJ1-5	CAWSGGPTGPSNQPQHF	TGTGCCTGGAGTGGGGGCCCGACAGGGCCGAGCAATCAGCCCCAGCATTTT
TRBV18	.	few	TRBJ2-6	CASSPQGANVLTF	TGTGCCAGCTCACCGCAGGGGGCCAACGTCCTGACTTTC
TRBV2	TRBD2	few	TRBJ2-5	CASSASGGQETQYF	TGTGCCAGCAGTGCATCGGGGGGACAAGAGACCCAGTACTTC
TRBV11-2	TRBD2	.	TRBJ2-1	CASSLDPARGGFNEQFF	TGTGCCAGCAGCTTAGACCCTGCCCGGGGGGGCTTCAATGAGCAGTTCTTC
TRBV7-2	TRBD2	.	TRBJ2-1	CASSTPGTSGRAFF	TGTGCCAGCAGCACCCCCGGGACTAGCGGGAGGGCCTTCTTC
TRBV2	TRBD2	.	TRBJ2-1	CASSDVPSGSYNEQFF	TGTGCCAGCAGTGACGTGCCTAGCGGCTCCTACAATGAGCAGTTCTTC
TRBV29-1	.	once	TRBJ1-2	CSVTEGGYTF	TGCAGCGTCACAGAAGGCGGCTACACCTTC
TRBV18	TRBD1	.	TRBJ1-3	CASSHRGTTGNTIYF	TGTGCCAGCTCACACAGGGGAACCACTGGAAACACCATATATTTT
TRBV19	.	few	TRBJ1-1	CASSDQGGGDTEAFF	TGTGCCAGTAGTGACCAGGGTGGAGGGGACACTGAAGCTTTCTTT
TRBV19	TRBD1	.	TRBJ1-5	CASSLTRDSTLLGSNQPQHF	TGTGCCAGTAGTTTAACCCGGGACAGCACCCTGTTGGGTAGCAATCAGCCCCAGCATTTT
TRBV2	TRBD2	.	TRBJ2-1	CASNQGLINEQFF	TGTGCCAGCAACCAGGGACTAATCAATGAGCAGTTCTTC
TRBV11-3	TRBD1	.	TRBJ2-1	CASSTSGTGVNEQFF	TGTGCCAGCAGCACCTCCGGGACAGGGGTCAATGAGCAGTTCTTC
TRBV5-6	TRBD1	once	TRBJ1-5	CASSPGQGRGHQPQHF	TGTGCCAGCAGCCCCGGACAGGGAAGGGGGCATCAGCCCCAGCATTTT
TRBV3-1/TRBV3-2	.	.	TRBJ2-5	CASSPPWRETQYF	TGTGCCAGCAGCCCCCCCTGGAGGGAGACCCAGTACTTC
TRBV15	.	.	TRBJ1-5	CATSRGTQNNQPQHF	TGTGCCACCAGCAGAGGGACACAGAACAATCAGCCCCAGCATTTT
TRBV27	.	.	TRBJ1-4	CASSIWGLTNEKLFF	TGTGCCAGCAGCATATGGGGGCTCACTAATGAAAAACTGTTTTTT
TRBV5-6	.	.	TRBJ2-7	CASSAGGPPSYEQYF	TGTGCCAGCAGCGCGGGCGGGCCCCCCTCCTACGAGCAGTACTTC
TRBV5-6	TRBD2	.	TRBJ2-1	CASSAGASGRGNEQFF	TGTGCCAGCAGCGCCGGGGCTAGCGGGAGAGGAAATGAGCAGTTCTTC
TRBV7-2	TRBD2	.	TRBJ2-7	CASSLAGTTGGEQYF	TGTGCCAGCAGCTTAGCCGGAACAACCGGGGGGGAGCAGTACTTC
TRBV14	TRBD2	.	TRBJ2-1	CASSRGLAVDEQFF	TGTGCCAGCAGCCGAGGACTAGCGGTAGATGAGCAGTTCTTC
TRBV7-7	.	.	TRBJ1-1	CASSLESGTEAFF	TGTGCCAGCAGCTTAGAGAGCGGGACTGAAGCTTTCTTT
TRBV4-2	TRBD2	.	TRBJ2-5	CASSPRTSGGLETQYF	TGTGCCAGCAGCCCCCGGACTAGCGGAGGGTTGGAGACCCAGTACTTC
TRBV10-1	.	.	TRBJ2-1	CASSEQGYEQFF	TGCGCCAGCAGTGAGCAGGGATACGAGCAGTTCTTC
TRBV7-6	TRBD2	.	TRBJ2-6	CASSYPGLAGGPGANVLTF	TGTGCCAGCAGCTACCCGGGACTAGCGGGAGGGCCCGGGGCCAACGTCCTGACTTTC
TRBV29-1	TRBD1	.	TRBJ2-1	CSVERDRGRDGQFF	TGCAGCGTTGAGCGGGACAGGGGACGGGATGGGCAGTTCTTC
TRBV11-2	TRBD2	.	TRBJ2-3	CASSLELAGTTDTQYF	TGTGCCAGCAGCTTAGAACTAGCGGGAACCACAGATACGCAGTATTTT
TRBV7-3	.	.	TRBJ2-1	CASSHPSGGEQFF	TGTGCCAGCAGTCACCCGAGCGGAGGAGAGCAGTTCTTC
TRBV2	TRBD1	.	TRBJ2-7	CASSVGTGPYEQYF	TGTGCCAGCAGTGTCGGGACAGGGCCCTACGAGCAGTACTTC
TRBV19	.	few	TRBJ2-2	CASSTISGFSGELFF	TGTGCCAGTAGTACGATATCAGGGTTTTCCGGGGAGCTGTTTTTT
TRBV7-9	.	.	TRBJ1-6	CASSHSGNSPLHF	TGTGCCAGCAGCCACTCCGGGAATTCACCCCTCCACTTT
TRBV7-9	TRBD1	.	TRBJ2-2	CASSSSNRGSTGELFF	TGTGCCAGCAGCAGCTCTAACAGGGGGAGCACCGGGGAGCTGTTTTTT
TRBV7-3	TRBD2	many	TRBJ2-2	CASSSGTSGKPGELFF	TGTGCCAGCAGCTCCGGGACTAGCGGGAAACCCGGGGAGCTGTTTTTT
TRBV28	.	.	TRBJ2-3	CASSYGGRRDTQYF	TGTGCCAGCAGTTATGGGGGGAGGCGAGATACGCAGTATTTT
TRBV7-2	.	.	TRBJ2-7	CASSFRPDSRQYF	TGTGCCAGCAGCTTTCGGCCGGACTCCCGTCAGTACTTC